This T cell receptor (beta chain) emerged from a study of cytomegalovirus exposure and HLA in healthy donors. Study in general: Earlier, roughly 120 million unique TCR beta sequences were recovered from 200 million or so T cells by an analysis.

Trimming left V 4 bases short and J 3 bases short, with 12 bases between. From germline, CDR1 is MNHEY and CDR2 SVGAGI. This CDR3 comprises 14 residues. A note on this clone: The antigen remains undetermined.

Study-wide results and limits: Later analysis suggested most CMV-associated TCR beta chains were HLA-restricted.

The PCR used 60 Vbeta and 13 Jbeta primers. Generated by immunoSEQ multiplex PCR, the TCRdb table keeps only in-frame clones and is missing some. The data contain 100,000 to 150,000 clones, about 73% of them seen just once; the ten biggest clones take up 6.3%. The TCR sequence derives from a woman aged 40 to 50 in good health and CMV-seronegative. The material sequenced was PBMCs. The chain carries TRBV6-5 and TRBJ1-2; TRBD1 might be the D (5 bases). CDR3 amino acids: CASSSGQGYYGYTF. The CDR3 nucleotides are TGTGCCAGCAGTTCTGGACAAGGATACTATGGCTACACCTTC.